The 10 T cell receptor beta chains in this list originate from one sample, sequenced in a study of low-dose radiotherapy and immunotherapy resistance in tumors. Time point indicated: after trial treatment. Documented treatment: LDRT plus nivolumab, ipilimumab, low-dose cyclophosphamide and aspirin (RACIN trial). Priming of first-strand cDNA relied on TRAV- and TRBV-specific primers (covering alpha and beta chains). With a constant-region primer and a V-primer adapter, TCRs were subjected to approximately 18 PCR cycles of amplification. Each CDR3 protein gets one entry after TCRdb re-called the reads with MiXCR. The table includes 95,000 to 100,000 distinct CDR3 sequences, about a fifth detected once. The sequencing used PBMCs, collected after low-dose radiotherapy plus immunotherapy. The receptors stem from a male donor with prostate cancer.

This clonotype was found many times. The V gene is TRBV7-9, the J gene TRBJ1-5; TRBD1 is a possible D gene (5 bases). This CDR3 has 13 amino acids. V was shortened by 5 bases and J by 5 bases, with 10 bases between the two germline ends. The germline gives CDR1 SEHNR, CDR2 FQNEAQ (reference sequence). The CDR3 DNA reads TGTGCCAGCAGCGGGACCCAATATCAGCCCCAGCATTTT. Translation gives CASSGTQYQPQHF. The entire variable domain, with the rest obtained from reference TRBV7-9 and TRBJ1-5, is as follows: DTGVSQNPRHKITKRGQNVTFRCDPISEHNRLYWYRQTLGQGPEFLTYFQNEAQLEKSRLLSDRFSAERPKGSFSTLEIQRTEQGDSAMYLCASSGTQYQPQHFGDGTRLSIL.

On this clonotype itself: Compared with germline, one end of the junction differs, possibly owing to a read error. J is TRBJ2-5 and V is TRBV6-5; D perhaps matches TRBD1 (5 bases). This CDR3 is 14 amino acids long. Germline V gene data show CDR1 as MNHEY and CDR2 as SVGAGI. This CDR3 reads CAISYQGFTETHYF. As DNA, the CDR3 is TGTGCCATCAGTTACCAGGGCTTCACAGAGACCCACTACTTC.

As for this clonotype: This likely stems from a read error, as it lies one base from a far larger clone. The rearrangement links TRBV5-8 to TRBJ2-1, with D perhaps matching TRBD2 (6 bases). Germline CDR1 reads SGHTS; CDR2 reads YDEGEE. The V gene lost 5 bases and the J gene lost 14 bases, with 17 bases spanning the gap. The CDR3 extends over 12 amino acids. CDR3 coding DNA: TGTGCCAGCAGTTACTCGGGAGAGGGAGAGTTCTTC. As protein: CASSYSGEGEFF.

This clonotype was picked up many times. The chain links TRBV4-2 to TRBJ2-5; either TRBD1 or TRBD2 may fit D (6 bases each). Trimming cost V 2 bases and J 1 base, with 14 bases left between them. The germline gives CDR1 LGHNA, CDR2 YNFKEQ. The CDR3 runs to 16 residues. CDR3 region: CASSQRGDGGQETQYF. DNA for the CDR3: TGTGCCAGCAGCCAAAGGGGGGACGGGGGCCAAGAGACCCAGTACTTC.

This clonotype was counted ten times or more. CDR3 sequence reads: CEGPRLRNQPQHF. DNA of the CDR3: TGTGAAGGTCCCAGACTCCGGAATCAGCCCCAGCATTTT. J is TRBJ1-5 and V is TRBV11-2; D gene uncertain. Germline CDR1 is SGHAT and CDR2 is FQNNGV. The CDR3 runs 13 residues.

This clonotype was observed at least ten times. The rearrangement links TRBV30 to TRBJ2-3, with 7 nucleotides matching TRBD2. There are 16 residues in the CDR3. The ends lost 0 bases at V and 5 bases at J; junction bases unmatched: 11. Germline loops: CDR1 GTSNPN, CDR2 SVGIG (reference sequence). CDR3 region: CAWSVRGRGRLDTQYF. For the CDR3, the DNA is TGTGCCTGGAGTGTACGGGGGAGGGGAAGGTTAGATACGCAGTATTTT.

The chain is built from TRBV18 and TRBJ2-1; no clear D gene. The germline gives CDR1 KGHSH, CDR2 LQKENI. The CDR3 covers 13 residues. V was cut by 3 bases and J by 2 bases, with 5 bases left in between. The CDR3 sequence is CASSPATYNEQFF. The CDR3 coding sequence is TGTGCCAGCTCACCCGCCACCTACAATGAGCAGTTCTTC.

This clonotype was detected only once. A far larger clone is one nucleotide away, so this likely arose from a read error. This rearrangement joins TRBV11-2 to TRBJ2-7; TRBD2 is a possible D gene (7 bases). The CDR3 covers 15 residues. V was pared by 0 bases and J by 7 bases, with 16 bases between. Per germline, CDR1 SGHAT and CDR2 FQNNGV. The CDR3 sequence: CASSLEGGASNEQYF. The DNA for the CDR3 is TGTGCCAGCAGCTTAGAAGGGGGGGCCAGCAATGAGCAGTACTTC.

This clonotype was seen ten or more times. The rearrangement links TRBV5-4 to TRBJ2-7; D tentatively reads TRBD1 or TRBD2 (6 bases each). V lost 1 base to trimming and J lost 3 bases, with 11 bases between them. The germline V gene encodes CDR1 SGHNT and CDR2 YYREEE (reference sequence). CDR3 length: 14 amino acids. The CDR3 here is CASSLPGGHYEQYF. The CDR3 nucleotides read TGTGCCAGCAGCTTGCCTGGGGGGCACTACGAGCAGTACTTC.

In the case of this clonotype: This is likely an artifact of a read error, given a far larger clone one base away. The chain recombines TRBV5-6 with TRBJ2-1, with D maybe TRBD1 (5 bases). Germline CDR1 is SGHDT and CDR2 is YYEEEE. The V end was cut by 4 bases, the J end by 10 bases, with 15 bases between. The CDR3 is 13 residues long. The CDR3 loop reads CASSHQGPYEQFF. The DNA of the CDR3 is TGTGCCAGCAGCCACCAGGGTCCCTACGAGCAGTTCTTC.